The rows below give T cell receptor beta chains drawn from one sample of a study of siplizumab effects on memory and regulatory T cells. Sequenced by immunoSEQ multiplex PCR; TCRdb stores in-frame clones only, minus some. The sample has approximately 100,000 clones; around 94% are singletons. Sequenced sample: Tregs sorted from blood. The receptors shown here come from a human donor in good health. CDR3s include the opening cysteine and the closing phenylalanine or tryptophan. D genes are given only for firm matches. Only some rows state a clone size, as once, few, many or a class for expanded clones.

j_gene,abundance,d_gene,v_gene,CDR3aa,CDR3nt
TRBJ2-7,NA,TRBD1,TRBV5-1,CASSRLGTGNYEQYF,TGCGCCAGCAGCCGGTTGGGGACAGGGAACTACGAGCAGTACTTC
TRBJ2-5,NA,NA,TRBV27,CASSSGQGREAQYF,TGTGCCAGCAGTTCCGGACAGGGGCGGGAGGCCCAGTACTTC
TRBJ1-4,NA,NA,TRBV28,CASSYLNEKLFF,TGTGCCAGCAGTTACCTAAATGAAAAACTGTTTTTT
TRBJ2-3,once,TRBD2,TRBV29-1,CSVATSGRAGDTQYF,TGCAGCGTAGCGACTAGCGGGAGGGCAGGAGATACGCAGTATTTT
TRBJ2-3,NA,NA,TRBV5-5,CASSFGPYFTDTQYF,TGTGCCAGCAGTTTTGGTCCGTACTTCACAGATACGCAGTATTTT
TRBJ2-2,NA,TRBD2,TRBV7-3,CASSSSGVNTGELFF,TGTGCCAGCAGCTCCAGCGGGGTAAACACCGGGGAGCTGTTTTTT
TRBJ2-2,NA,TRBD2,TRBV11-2,CASLAGGPGELFF,TGTGCCAGCCTAGCGGGAGGGCCCGGGGAGCTGTTTTTT
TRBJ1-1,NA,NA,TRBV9,CASGRGLNTEAFF,TGTGCCAGCGGTAGGGGCCTGAACACTGAAGCTTTCTTT
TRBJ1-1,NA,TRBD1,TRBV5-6,CASSLWGQGTAFF,TGTGCCAGCAGCTTGTGGGGACAGGGGACAGCTTTCTTT
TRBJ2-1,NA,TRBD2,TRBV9,CASSVVASGSYEQFF,TGTGCCAGCAGCGTTGTCGCTAGCGGGAGCTATGAGCAGTTCTTC
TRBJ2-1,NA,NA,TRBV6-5,CASSYSFLARNEQFF,TGTGCCAGCAGTTACTCATTTCTTGCTAGGAATGAGCAGTTCTTC
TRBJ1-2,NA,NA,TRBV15,CATSRDGGPSYGYTF,TGTGCCACCAGCAGAGATGGGGGGCCCTCCTATGGCTACACCTTC
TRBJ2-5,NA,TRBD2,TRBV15,CATSRTKGASGRMETQYF,TGTGCCACCAGCAGAACCAAGGGGGCTAGCGGGAGAATGGAGACCCAGTACTTC
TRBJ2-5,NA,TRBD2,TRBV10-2,CASSPGLAGQETQYF,TGCGCCAGCAGCCCTGGACTAGCGGGCCAAGAGACCCAGTACTTC
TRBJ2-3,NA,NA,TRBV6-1,CASRITTSTDTQYF,TGTGCCAGCAGGATCACAACTAGCACAGATACGCAGTATTTT
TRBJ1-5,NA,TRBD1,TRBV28,CASSSRGLGRPQHF,TGTGCCAGCAGTTCCAGGGGGCTAGGTCGGCCCCAGCATTTT
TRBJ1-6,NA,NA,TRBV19,CASSFLNSPLHF,TGTGCCAGTAGTTTTCTAAATTCACCCCTCCACTTT
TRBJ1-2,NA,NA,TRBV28,CASSSPRWTEYGYTF,TGTGCCAGCAGTTCTCCGCGATGGACGGAGTATGGCTACACCTTC
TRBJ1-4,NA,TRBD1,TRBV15,CATSERQGREEKLFF,TGTGCCACCAGCGAGAGACAGGGCAGGGAAGAAAAACTGTTTTTT
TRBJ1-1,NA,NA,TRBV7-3,CASSLSLGSNTEAFF,TGTGCCAGCAGCTTAAGTCTGGGCAGTAACACTGAAGCTTTCTTT
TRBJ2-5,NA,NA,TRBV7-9,CASSLSSRMGETQYF,TGTGCCAGCAGCTTATCGTCTAGGATGGGAGAGACCCAGTACTTC
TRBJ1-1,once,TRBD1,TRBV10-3,CAISGPGGRETMNTEAFF,TGTGCCATCAGTGGGCCAGGGGGACGAGAGACCATGAACACTGAAGCTTTCTTT
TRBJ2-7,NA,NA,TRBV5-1,CASSLQGSNYEQYF,TGCGCCAGCAGCTTGCAGGGCTCCAACTACGAGCAGTACTTC
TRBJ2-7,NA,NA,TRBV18,CASAAWARPEQYF,TGTGCCAGCGCAGCTTGGGCGCGCCCCGAGCAGTACTTC
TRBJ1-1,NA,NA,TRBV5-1,CASSFEGGTEAFF,TGCGCCAGCAGCTTTGAGGGGGGCACTGAAGCTTTCTTT
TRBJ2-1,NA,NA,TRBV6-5,CASSAASYNEQFF,TGTGCCAGCAGTGCAGCTTCGTACAATGAGCAGTTCTTC
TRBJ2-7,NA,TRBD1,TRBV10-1,CASSDTGTGYYEQYF,TGCGCCAGCAGTGATACCGGGACAGGGTACTACGAGCAGTACTTC
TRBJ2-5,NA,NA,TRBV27,CASSLFGVLVGETQYF,TGTGCCAGCAGTTTATTTGGAGTACTTGTCGGAGAGACCCAGTACTTC
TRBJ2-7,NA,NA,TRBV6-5,CASRTVTYEQYF,TGTGCCAGCCGGACTGTGACCTACGAGCAGTACTTC
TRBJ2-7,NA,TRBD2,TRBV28,CASSSAGGLTREYF,TGTGCCAGCAGTTCAGCGGGAGGTCTCACTCGCGAGTACTTC
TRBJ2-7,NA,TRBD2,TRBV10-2,CASSESKSWIAGVYEQYF,TGCGCCAGCAGTGAGTCGAAGAGTTGGATAGCGGGAGTATACGAGCAGTACTTC
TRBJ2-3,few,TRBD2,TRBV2,CATHKAGGEDTQYF,TGTGCCACACACAAAGCGGGAGGAGAAGATACGCAGTATTTT
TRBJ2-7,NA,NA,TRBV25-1,CASRADVAYEQYF,TGTGCCAGCAGGGCGGACGTCGCCTACGAGCAGTACTTC
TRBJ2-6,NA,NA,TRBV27,CASSTRQLSGANVLTF,TGTGCCAGCAGTACCAGACAACTCTCTGGGGCCAACGTCCTGACTTTC
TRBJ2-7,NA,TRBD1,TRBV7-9,CASSGTGRGEQYF,TGTGCCAGCAGCGGGACAGGGAGGGGCGAGCAGTACTTC
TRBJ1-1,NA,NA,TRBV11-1,CASSLFPPNTEAFF,TGTGCCAGCAGCTTATTCCCCCCGAACACTGAAGCTTTCTTT
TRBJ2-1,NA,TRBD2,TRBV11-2,CASSLGGTSGRNEQFF,TGTGCCAGCAGCTTAGGAGGAACCAGCGGGAGAAATGAGCAGTTCTTC